The present T cell receptor beta chain was sequenced within a study of blood T cell repertoires in COVID-19. At the level of the study: PBMCs, B-cell-depleted T cells, or T cells were the source of the cDNA or gDNA that made up the material.

Assay used: immunoSEQ multiplex PCR; TCRdb lists only in-frame clones, some missing. The table includes some 100,000 clones, roughly 76% detected once. The specimen sequenced was peripheral blood. The receptor comes from a human donor in a cohort sampled during active COVID-19.

The CDR3 sequence: CASSSYRGGRANDIQYF. Written as DNA, the CDR3 is TGTGCCAGCAGTTCCTATAGAGGGGGCAGAGCAAACGACATTCAGTACTTC. The J gene is TRBJ2-4, the V gene TRBV6-2 or TRBV6-3; 7 bases are a match to TRBD1. V was pared by 4 bases and J by 8 bases, with 17 bases of the junction left unmatched. Germline CDR1 is MNHEY and CDR2 is SVGEGT. The CDR3 sequence is 17 residues long.